This TCR beta chain was captured in a study of shared clonotypes between healthy human individuals. Assay execution proceeded at the deep level. Measured with immunoSEQ multiplex PCR; TCRdb has only the in-frame clones, and not every one. Of 630,000 or so clones in the sample, 95% to 98% were seen once. The ends lost 0 bases at V and 6 bases at J; junction bases unmatched: 4. This CDR3 has 15 residues. Looked up from germline, CDR1 is SGDLS and CDR2 is YYNGEE. Points on this clone: The antigen is unknown.

Terminally differentiated effector memory CD45RA+ cells were excluded by CCR7 positive selection of CD45RO-negative cells. Study results and caveats: It was expected that sequencing depth would affect clonotype sharing among donors. Shared across several donors were 4% to 5% of the naive CD4 clonotypes.

The sample consisted of naive CD8+ T cells sorted from blood. This clonotype was sampled from a man aged 25 to 40 in good health. The chain couples TRBV9 to TRBJ2-1; 9 nucleotides match TRBD2. In nucleotides, the CDR3 is TGTGCCAGCAGCGTAGAGGTTAGCGGGAGCAATGAGCAGTTCTTC. This translates into CASSVEVSGSNEQFF.